These 6 T cell receptor beta chains originate from one sample sequenced in a study of blood T cell repertoires in COVID-19. The assay was immunoSEQ multiplex PCR, and TCRdb's table has in-frame clones only and misses some. The repertoire includes more than 95,000 clones, nearly 90% of them detected once, and approximately 3% sits in the top ten. The sequencing sample was made of peripheral blood. These receptors came from a man aged 45-60 years in a cohort sampled during active COVID-19.

The chain joins TRBV27 to TRBJ2-7, with 9 bases identical to TRBD1. Germline-derived CDR1 and CDR2 are MNHEY and SMNVEV (reference sequence). This CDR3 contains 15 residues. Losses at the gene ends were 5 bases for V and 2 bases for J; bases not matched to a gene: 7. The CDR3 here is CASSDRDRVPYEQYF. CDR3 DNA: TGTGCCAGCAGTGACCGGGACAGGGTCCCCTACGAGCAGTACTTC.

This clone was counted between two and nine times. The rearrangement uses TRBV9 and TRBJ2-2; 15 bases are a match to TRBD2. Germline assignment: CDR1 SGDLS and CDR2 YYNGEE. The CDR3 is 19 amino acids. V dropped 1 base and J dropped 4; count of bases not matched to a gene: 8. CDR3 nucleotides: TGTGCCAGCAGCGTAAGGCGGACTAGCGGGGGGGCCCTCACCGGGGAGCTGTTTTTT. This translates into CASSVRRTSGGALTGELFF.

V gene TRBV29-1 combines with J gene TRBJ1-2; D ambiguous. The CDR3 contains 12 residues. Trimming cost V 4 bases and J 8 bases, with 14 bases left between them. Germline V lookup: CDR1 SQVTM, CDR2 ANQGSEA. CDR3 bases: TGCAGCGTTGTCGCCCCTGGGGAGGGCTACACCTTC. As protein: CSVVAPGEGYTF.

This clone has only one observation. The rearrangement joins TRBV11-2 to TRBJ1-2; 7 bases are shared with TRBD1. CDR1 is SGHAT and CDR2 is FQNNGV in the germline V gene. CDR3 length equals 17 residues. The V gene end was trimmed by 0 bases and the J gene end by 4 bases; junction bases not matched to a gene: 11. This CDR3 is CASSLDPRQGGLYGYTF. The CDR3 bases are TGTGCCAGCAGCTTAGATCCGAGGCAGGGGGGACTCTATGGCTACACCTTC.

In this sample, this clone turned up once. V is TRBV9 and J is TRBJ2-5; 8 bases map to TRBD1. The V segment lost 0 bases and the J segment 4 bases; nucleotides outside the gene matches: 8. Germline V gene sequence: CDR1 SGDLS, CDR2 YYNGEE. This CDR3 comprises 16 residues. The CDR3 sequence: CASSVAPTGAGETQYF. The CDR3 DNA reads TGTGCCAGCAGCGTAGCCCCGACAGGGGCAGGAGAGACCCAGTACTTC.

This chain joins TRBV7-9 and TRBJ2-7; D gene unclear. The CDR3 is 12 amino acids. Looked up from germline, CDR1 is SEHNR and CDR2 is FQNEAQ (reference sequence). Trimming took off 2 bases at V and 1 base at J, with 3 bases between the two ends. The CDR3 here is CASSLTSYEQYF. The DNA of the CDR3 is TGTGCCAGCAGCTTAACATCCTACGAGCAGTACTTC.